The clone carrying this TCR beta chain was recorded a few times. Investigators reverse transcribed all isolated RNA, so they sequenced expressed TCRB transcripts. TCRdb keeps only in-frame clones here, not all; method: immunoSEQ multiplex PCR. The sample consists of fewer than 900,000 clones, roughly a sixth of them appearing once. Germline-derived CDR1 and CDR2 are SGHAT and FQNNGV. CDR3 length: 11 amino acids. Trimming removed 1 base from V and 14 bases from J; junction bases left unmatched: 4. These data belong to a study of beta chain features in type 1 diabetes. The TCR sequence derives from a woman aged 18-29 years in good health. Sequencing was performed on naive CD4+ T cells from blood. The chain joins TRBV11-2 to TRBJ1-1; 7 nucleotides agree with TRBD1. This CDR3 reads CASSLAQGVFF. In DNA, the CDR3 is TGTGCCAGCAGCTTAGCTCAGGGGGTCTTCTTT.